This T cell receptor beta chain was observed in a study of regulatory T cells in long-lasting Graves disease. This clonotype was found many times. iRepertoire HTBI primers and Arm-PCR of CDR3 regions built TCR beta libraries. A single record per CDR3 protein comes from TCRdb applying MiXCR to the multiplex PCR reads. The data contain about 470,000 distinct CDR3 sequences, about a fifth of them singletons. Specified time point: persistent/refractory GD, antithyroid drugs over 5 years with positive TRAb. RNA isolated from PBMCs was used to make the TCR library. V lost 7 bases and J 4 bases, leaving 13 bases between the germline ends. This CDR3 is 13 amino acids long. The germline V gene encodes CDR1 MNHNS and CDR2 SASEGT.

Sequencing used peripheral blood mononuclear cells (PBMCs), obtained when the disease was refractory, from a patient treated with antithyroid drugs. This receptor was taken from a female donor with Graves disease. The rearrangement uses TRBV6-1 and TRBJ1-2, with D possibly being TRBD1 (5 bases). CDR3 amino acids: CASKPWGTYGYTF. CDR3 nucleotide sequence: TGTGCCAGCAAACCTTGGGGGACCTATGGCTACACCTTC.